The source of this T cell receptor beta chain is a study of CD8 T cells in ankylosing spondylitis (TCRdb year 2017). About the full investigation: T cell receptor beta repertoires were profiled in healthy donors and ankylosing spondylitis patients so that disease-linked TCR variants could be found. Peripheral blood samples were taken, and synovial fluid was additionally collected from ankylosing spondylitis patients. In total, the full study cohort was made up of 110 or so healthy donors and 25 ankylosing spondylitis patients. Overall study outcomes, separate from this receptor: The disease-linked clones were reported as significantly enriched in matched synovial fluid samples from ankylosing spondylitis patients. Blood from ankylosing spondylitis patients appeared to be characterized by a TCR beta motif composed of several highly homologous amino acid variants. Some motif variants were previously reported in synovial fluid and blood of reactive arthritis patients, suggesting common disease-initiation mechanisms. The disease-linked clones had a CD8+ phenotype and were found at relatively low frequencies in peripheral blood.

Instrument used: Illumina HiSeq 2500. Quantitative 5'-RACE with molecular barcodes was the method used to prepare the TCR beta libraries. The source study handled its data this way. To identify disease-linked TCR variants, a new computational method was used, one built on a probabilistic model of VDJ rearrangement. TCRdb reanalyzed the raw reads on its own, using fastp at Q25 for trimming and MiXCR for clone calling, and kept in-frame beta chains. Duplicate CDR3 protein sequences are folded into a single record with the most common DNA and genes. The V and J calls were not made by the authors but by TCRdb's processing. The table for this sample lists 200,000 or so distinct CDR3 sequences; 13% of them were counted only once. The biggest ten clones account for approximately 11% of the sample. Many counts were recorded for this clonotype. The clone's antigen remains unknown. Base quality data are lacking; no much larger clone is found one base away.

From the cysteine through the phenylalanine, the CDR3 covers 15 amino acids. Of the read, only the CDR3 DNA is kept; its 45 bases are in frame from base 1. For CDR1 and CDR2, the germline V gene lists ENHRY and SYGVKD. V is reduced by 0 bases and J by 3 bases, leaving a spacing of 10 bases between them. The source of this sequence is a female donor with ankylosing spondylitis or in good health (not recorded which). The chain is made from TRBV10-3 and TRBJ2-3; the best D guess is TRBD2, with 5 bases matching. The sequenced sample was blood, either unsorted or a sorted T cell fraction (not recorded which). The CDR3: CAISESRGGTDTQYF. In nucleotides, the sequence is TGTGCCATCAGTGAGTCCCGGGGTGGAACAGATACGCAGTATTTT.